The TCR beta chain under discussion was sequenced for a study of blood T cell repertoires in COVID-19. Study-wide background: Sample material is recorded as cDNA or gDNA derived from T cells, B-cell-depleted T cells, or PBMCs.

Assignment of participants to cohorts was predicated upon participant-reported clinical history. V was pared by 6 bases and J by 4 bases, with 16 bases between. This CDR3 is built from 15 residues. Germline loops: CDR1 SEHNR, CDR2 FQNEAQ (reference sequence). Authors' analysis steps: By means of reference gene primer amplification, nucleated cell counts were estimated. Profiled with immunoSEQ multiplex PCR; TCRdb holds only in-frame clones, not every one. V and J calls plus clone size are reproduced from that table; the DNA served to infer D and trimming. The repertoire holds 200,000 to 250,000 clones, with 70% to 90% as singletons.

The chain has TRBV7-9 and TRBJ1-3; D might be TRBD1 (5 bases). The receptor was derived from a man in his thirties or forties who had recovered from COVID-19. Specimen: PBMCs or T cells enriched from blood (not recorded which). CDR3 protein: CASSPARARGNTIYF. DNA for the CDR3: TGTGCCAGCAGTCCCGCCAGGGCGCGGGGAAACACCATATATTTT.